These T cell receptor beta chains were read from a single sample in a study of vaccination effects on CD4 cells after COVID-19. Repertoires were generated with immunoSEQ multiplex PCR, while TCRdb's copy carries only in-frame clones and drops some. The sample yields under 80,000 clones, 60% to 80% seen once. Their cognate antigens are unknown. The specimen comprised CD4+ T cells from PBMCs cultured with HCoV-229E spike peptides, sampled before COVID-19 vaccination. The receptor set was obtained from a human donor who received a COVID-19 vaccine. CDR3s include the opening cysteine and the closing phenylalanine or tryptophan. The order of the fields is V gene, CDR3 protein.

>TRBV19
CVSSPDRGPLSGTDTQYF
>TRBV7-2
CASSSTPSGSPLHF
>TRBV7-2
CASSVATGGVVF
>TRBV30
CASVKGRGFNNEQFF
>TRBV7-2
CASSWSSGGETQYF
>TRBV4-2
CASSQDLGDQPQHF
>TRBV5-1
CASSLDRGTDTQYF
>TRBV6-4
CASSPSWASGANVLTF
>TRBV24-1
CATSEPGQGHTGELFF
>TRBV30
CASRPSSGNTIYF
>TRBV28
CASTQGARIGYTF